The 28 T cell receptor beta chains reported below all come from one sample, sequenced in a study of shared T cell receptors in the human thymus (dated by TCRdb to the early 2020s). Receptor libraries were prepared by the immunoSEQ multiplex PCR assay. TCRdb obtained this table from immuneACCESS and retained in-frame rearrangements with V and J assigned. These tables miss some clones; where compared with another copy, unresolved V genes account for less than half of the shortfall, and the remainder is unexplained. Counted in this sample were hundreds of thousands of clones; more than 85% of them appeared once. Roughly 0.02% of the sample goes to the ten largest clones. The sequenced sample was thymocytes. Every receptor here comes from a human donor.

This clone appeared once. V usage is TRBV27 and J usage is TRBJ2-3, with 9 bases identical to TRBD2. V lost 1 base, J lost 6 bases, and 11 bases stayed unmatched. Germline CDR1 is MNHEY and CDR2 is SMNVEV (reference sequence). The CDR3 length is 17 residues. The DNA for the CDR3 is TGTGCCAGCAGTTTATTGCCGGCTAGCGGGAAATACGATACGCAGTATTTT. Protein sequence: CASSLLPASGKYDTQYF.

V is TRBV15 and J is TRBJ2-1; D is perhaps TRBD2 (6 bases). Trimming removed 0 bases from V and 5 bases from J, with 17 bases in between. Germline CDR1 is LNHNV and CDR2 is YYDKDF (reference sequence). The CDR3 is 17 amino acids. The CDR3 DNA sequence: TGTGCCACCAGCAGAGATGCCGGGGGATTTGAAAACAATGAGCAGTTCTTC. Its protein product is CATSRDAGGFENNEQFF.

This clone was seen a few times. The V gene is TRBV28, the J gene TRBJ2-7; 8 bases fit TRBD2. The CDR3 length is 14 residues. J was trimmed by 5 bases and V by 5 bases; bases with no gene match: 8. CDR1 and CDR2 (germline): MDHEN, SYDVKM. The CDR3 DNA reads as TGTGCCAGCAGTCTAACCGGGACTAGTAACGAGCAGTACTTC. This sequence encodes CASSLTGTSNEQYF.

V is TRBV19 and J is TRBJ2-3, with D unresolved. CDR3 length: 19 amino acids. V lost 7 bases and J 5 bases, leaving 31 bases between the germline ends. Germline loops: CDR1 LNHDA, CDR2 SQIVND (reference sequence). Written as DNA, the CDR3 is TGTGCCAGTAAAATCCGCCTTACCCCGGAGCCCGCCTTCCTAGATACGCAGTATTTT. Residues: CASKIRLTPEPAFLDTQYF.

Details on this clone: Other DNA sequences of this sample code for an identical CDR3. V and J are TRBV7-2 and TRBJ2-1; no definite D call. V dropped 1 base and J dropped 6 bases, with 4 bases sitting between them. Per the germline V gene, CDR1 is SGHTA and CDR2 is FQGNSA. The CDR3 is 12 amino acids. Here the CDR3 DNA reads TGTGCCAGCAGCTTAGTCAGCAATGAGCAGTTCTTC. This codes for CASSLVSNEQFF.

The chain recombines TRBV4-3 with TRBJ1-5, with 7 nucleotides matching TRBD1. Germline CDR1 reads LGHNA; CDR2 reads YSLEER. The V segment lost 3 bases and the J segment 2 bases; nucleotides outside the gene matches: 13. CDR3 length: 18 amino acids. Here the CDR3 reads CASSQSPPTGFGNQPQHF. The CDR3 region has the DNA TGCGCCAGCAGCCAGTCCCCCCCGACAGGGTTTGGCAATCAGCCCCAGCATTTT.

CDR3 DNA: TGTGCCAGCAGATTGGGGACTAGCGGGTCCTACGAGCAGTACTTC. Translated: CASRLGTSGSYEQYF. The chain carries TRBV6-5 and TRBJ2-7; 12 nucleotides align to TRBD2. The CDR3 runs to 15 residues. V shed 6 bases and J 1 base; nucleotides not matched to a gene: 4. CDR1 and CDR2 (germline): MNHEY, SVGAGI.

There are a few counts of this clone. V and J are TRBV14 and TRBJ2-7, with D unresolved. This CDR3 has 12 residues. Germline CDR1 SGHDN, CDR2 FVKESK. Trimming cost V 0 bases and J 6 bases, with 6 bases left between them. In nucleotides, the CDR3 is TGTGCCAGCAGCCAAGATTGGGGCGAGCAGTACTTC. The encoded protein is CASSQDWGEQYF.

The table lists this clone with a count of one. This chain links TRBV11-2 with TRBJ2-2, with D maybe TRBD2 (6 bases). Trimming took off 5 bases at V and 6 bases at J, with 25 bases between the two ends. This CDR3 contains 18 residues. Germline CDR1 and CDR2: SGHAT and FQNNGV. CDR3 sequence reads: CASSVFRETAGPSGELFF. CDR3 nucleotide sequence: TGTGCCAGCAGCGTATTCCGGGAAACAGCGGGTCCTTCCGGGGAGCTGTTTTTT.

This chain uses TRBV5-3 with TRBJ2-7, with a possible D match to TRBD2 (5 bases). TRBV5-3 is an open reading frame whose function is uncertain. The CDR3 spans 13 residues. With 5 bases removed from V and 3 bases from J, the gap between germline ends came to 12 bases. The CDR3 region has the DNA TGTGCCAGAAGGTGGACTGGTAACTACGAGCAGTACTTC. Protein sequence: CARRWTGNYEQYF.

The chain joins TRBV18 to TRBJ2-7; 7 bases are a match to TRBD2. CDR1 and CDR2 (germline): KGHSH, LQKENI. The CDR3 runs to 21 residues. V was pared by 4 bases and J by 2 bases, with 26 bases of the junction left unmatched. Written as DNA, the CDR3 is TGTGCCAGCTCACGCGTCGGGCGCAGTCCGAGCGGGCTAGCGGTGACCTACGAGCAGTACTTC. The encoded protein is CASSRVGRSPSGLAVTYEQYF.

The gene calls are TRBV28 and TRBJ2-5; maybe TRBD2 (5 bases). From germline, CDR1 is MDHEN and CDR2 SYDVKM. There are 15 residues in the CDR3. The ends were cut back, 6 bases at V and 2 bases at J, with 16 bases in the middle. The CDR3 DNA is TGTGCCAGCAGCTCAATTGGAGCGGTACAAGAGACCCAGTACTTC. It specifies CASSSIGAVQETQYF.

The gene calls are TRBV7-2 and TRBJ2-1, with 8 bases lining up with TRBD2. The V gene's germline CDR1 is SGHTA and CDR2 FQGNSA. The ends lost 1 base at V and 7 bases at J; junction bases unmatched: 6. CDR3 size: 15 residues. For the CDR3, the DNA is TGTGCCAGCAGCTTAGAAGCGGGAGTTGATAATGAGCAGTTCTTC. This sequence encodes CASSLEAGVDNEQFF.

The chain links TRBV6-6 to TRBJ1-3; D is uncertain. The CDR3 totals 16 residues. Deletions cut 10 bases from V and 4 bases from J, with 23 bases between. CDR1 and CDR2 from the germline V gene are MNHNY and SVGAGI (reference sequence). CDR3 bases: TGTGCCACACATTACCAAACACGCTTCAAGGGAAACACCATATATTTT. Translating gives CATHYQTRFKGNTIYF.

The J gene is TRBJ1-4, the V gene TRBV23-1; the D is unclear. TRBV23-1 is treated as an ORF (open reading frame) with a function not yet certain. V shed 7 bases and J shed 7 bases, with 13 bases lying between them. The CDR3 has 13 amino acids. CDR3 DNA sequence: TGCGCCAGCAAGGCCCCGGCGGGTGAAAAACTGTTTTTT. Translation: CASKAPAGEKLFF.

The V call is TRBV10-3, the J call TRBJ2-5; the D is unclear. Germline CDR1 reads ENHRY; CDR2 reads SYGVKD. The length of the CDR3 is 15 residues. V lost 2 bases and J 5 bases, leaving 15 bases between the germline ends. The CDR3 sequence is CAISEPRWDAETQYF. In DNA, the CDR3 is TGTGCCATCAGTGAGCCAAGGTGGGATGCGGAGACCCAGTACTTC.

Here the CDR3 DNA reads TGTGCCAGCAGCCCCCTGGCCCTAGCGGGAGCCACAGATACGCAGTATTTT. Its protein product is CASSPLALAGATDTQYF. The J gene is TRBJ2-3, the V gene TRBV7-3, with 10 bases that match TRBD2. This CDR3 is 17 amino acids long. The junction had 10 bases not matched to a gene; V was cut back by 5 bases and J by 2 bases. CDR1 is SGHTA, CDR2 FQGTGA, per germline.

The genes are TRBV7-2 and TRBJ2-7; no reliable D call. The CDR3 sequence is 13 residues long. Trimming stripped 5 bases from V and 5 bases from J, with 13 bases between. CDR1 and CDR2 (germline): SGHTA, FQGNSA. The CDR3 coding sequence is TGTGCCAGCAGCCCATCGCTTGGTAACGAGCAGTACTTC. Translated, it gives CASSPSLGNEQYF. The complete variable domain, with remaining parts taken from reference TRBV7-2 and TRBJ2-7, reads GAGVSQSPSNKVTEKGKDVELRCDPISGHTALYWYRQSLGQGLEFLIYFQGNSAPDKSGLPSDRFSAERTGGSVSTLTIQRTQQEDSAVYLCASSPSLGNEQYFGPGTRLTVT.

This rearrangement joins TRBV2 to TRBJ2-1, with TRBD2 as a possible D gene (5 bases). V dropped 6 bases and J dropped 5 bases, with 29 bases sitting between them. The CDR3 is 19 residues long. CDR1 is SNHLY, CDR2 FYNNEI, per germline. The CDR3 spells CASRGSGPGRLGKDNEQFF. CDR3 sequence (DNA): TGTGCCAGCAGGGGGAGTGGTCCCGGCAGGCTAGGAAAAGACAATGAGCAGTTCTTC.

This chain connects TRBV5-6 to TRBJ1-1; D is unclear. V was pared by 0 bases and J by 6 bases, with 9 bases between. Germline CDR1 and CDR2: SGHDT and YYEEEE. The CDR3 loop spans 13 amino acids. CDR3 nucleotides: TGTGCCAGCAGCTTGGGAGGCGGACCTGAAGCTTTCTTT. This gives the protein CASSLGGGPEAFF.

The chain couples TRBV4-2 to TRBJ2-7, with TRBD2 as a possible D gene (6 bases). V lost 5 bases, J lost 2 bases, and 19 bases lay in between. CDR1 is LGHNA, CDR2 YNFKEQ, per germline. The CDR3 length is 16 residues. CDR3 bases: TGTGCCAGCAGCAAACTTACCCGGGAGCGCCCCTACGAGCAGTACTTC. Its translation is CASSKLTRERPYEQYF.

The chain links TRBV28 to TRBJ1-6, with D hard to call. V gave up 9 bases and J gave up 14 bases, with 23 bases separating them. This CDR3 has 14 amino acids. Germline CDR1 MDHEN, CDR2 SYDVKM. This chain's CDR3 is CASKESPRGRALHF. CDR3 nucleotides: TGTGCCAGTAAAGAATCGCCCCGGGGTAGGGCCCTCCACTTT.

The CDR3 loop reads CAWSEGNLETQYF. The CDR3 DNA reads TGTGCCTGGAGTGAAGGGAATTTGGAGACCCAGTACTTC. The chain has TRBV30 and TRBJ2-5; D is ambiguous. The CDR3 sequence is 13 residues long. CDR1 is GTSNPN and CDR2 is SVGIG in the germline V gene (reference sequence). Trimming took 1 base from V and 5 from J, leaving 11 bases between them.

The V gene is TRBV28, the J gene TRBJ1-2; D ambiguous. This CDR3 comprises 15 residues. The germline V gene has CDR1 MDHEN and CDR2 SYDVKM. V gave up 4 bases and J gave up 6 bases, with 18 bases separating them. Here the CDR3 DNA reads TGTGCCAGCAGTTCAGTGGGTCCCCGGGATCATGGCTACACCTTC. Translation: CASSSVGPRDHGYTF.

This chain uses TRBV27 with TRBJ2-7; 8 bases match TRBD2. The germline CDR1 and CDR2 sequences are MNHEY and SMNVEV (reference sequence). The ends lost 4 bases at V and 9 bases at J; junction bases unmatched: 20. The length of the CDR3 is 17 residues. CDR3 coding DNA: TGTGCCAGCAGTTCCTCCACCCTGGTATGGCCGGGAGGGTGGCAGTACTTC. Its translation is CASSSSTLVWPGGWQYF.

The gene calls are TRBV25-1 and TRBJ2-3, with 7 bases aligning to TRBD2. Trimming removed 4 bases from V and 6 bases from J; junction bases left unmatched: 16. This CDR3 is 17 amino acids long. CDR1 MGHDK and CDR2 SYGVNS come from the germline V gene. The CDR3 DNA sequence: TGTGCCAGCAGTGCCCTTTTGGGGGAGGGCCTCGGGGATACGCAGTATTTT. Amino acid sequence: CASSALLGEGLGDTQYF.

The rearrangement uses TRBV27 and TRBJ2-3, with 13 bases identical to TRBD2. J was trimmed by 2 bases and V by 5 bases; bases with no gene match: 22. Germline-derived CDR1 and CDR2 are MNHEY and SMNVEV (reference sequence). The CDR3 length is 22 residues. The CDR3 loop reads CASSQIRGTGLAGERDTDTQYF. The CDR3 DNA reads TGTGCCAGCAGTCAGATCAGGGGGACCGGACTAGCGGGAGAGAGAGACACAGATACGCAGTATTTT.

CDR3 residues: CASSLSSGGMYEQYF. CDR3 sequence (DNA): TGTGCCAGCAGTTTATCGTCGGGAGGGATGTACGAGCAGTACTTC. J is TRBJ2-7 and V is TRBV27; TRBD2 matches at 8 bases. The CDR3 runs to 15 residues. V lost 0 bases and J lost 4; bases outside the gene matches: 5. Per the germline V gene, CDR1 is MNHEY and CDR2 is SMNVEV (reference sequence).